This TCR beta chain appears in the sequencing data of a study of regulatory T cells in long-lasting Graves disease. Study-level information: Antithyroid drugs had been taken under 3 months by newly diagnosed Graves' patients.

Arm-PCR of CDR3 regions and iRepertoire HTBI primers were the basis on which TCR beta libraries were built. TCRdb reprocessed the multiplex PCR reads with MiXCR, giving one entry per CDR3 protein. This sample yields hundreds of thousands of distinct CDR3 sequences, of which around a sixth are seen a single time; roughly 20% belongs to the top ten. This clonotype was picked up many times. Its antigen is currently unknown. Time point here: newly diagnosed GD, antithyroid drugs for less than 3 months. PBMC RNA served as the TCR library source. One endocrinology department in Xi'an, China, was where patients came from. Study-wide results and caveats: TRBV28, TRBJ1-2 and TRBJ2-5 were segments that persistent disease favored.

CDR3 length equals 15 residues. The junction had 6 bases not matched to a gene; V was cut back by 6 bases and J by 1 base. Germline lookup yields CDR1 MDHEN and CDR2 SYDVKM. The source of this sequence is a female donor with Graves disease. The specimen comprised peripheral blood mononuclear cells (PBMCs), sampled at new diagnosis, from a patient treated with antithyroid drugs. The chain couples TRBV28 to TRBJ1-5; the match to TRBD1 covers 7 bases. The CDR3 nucleotides read TGTGCCAGCAGATCTGACAGGGTCAGCAATCAGCCCCAGCATTTT. Translation: CASRSDRVSNQPQHF.